These 9 T cell receptor beta chains were all obtained from the same sample, sequenced in a study of blood T cell repertoires in COVID-19. Here immunoSEQ multiplex PCR was the method, and the copy in TCRdb shows in-frame clones only, minus some. This repertoire shows about 240,000 clones, approximately 90% found once; its top ten account for 3.5% to 4.5%. Sequencing was done on a sample of PBMCs or T cells enriched from blood (not recorded which). Source of these receptors: a woman aged 30 to 39 who had recovered from COVID-19.

This chain links TRBV3-1 (or the pseudogene TRBV3-2) with TRBJ2-4; 7 nucleotides align to TRBD2. The CDR3 is made up of 16 amino acids. Looked up from germline, CDR1 is LGHDT and CDR2 is YNNKEL (reference sequence). The trim removed 4 bases at V and 1 base at J, leaving 7 bases unmatched. The CDR3 region is CASSRAGGLAKNIQYF. CDR3 in DNA: TGTGCCAGCAGCCGAGCCGGGGGGTTGGCCAAAAACATTCAGTACTTC.

In DNA form, the CDR3 reads TGTGCCAGTGGGACTGAATACGAGCAGTACTTC. Encoded protein: CASGTEYEQYF. V is TRBV5-4 and J is TRBJ2-7; perhaps TRBD2 as D (6 bases). V shed 8 bases and J shed 4 bases, with 10 bases lying between them. The CDR3 contains 11 residues. The germline CDR1 and CDR2 sequences are SGHNT and YYREEE (reference sequence).

The chain joins TRBV30 to TRBJ1-4; D possibly corresponds to TRBD1 (5 bases). The CDR3 loop spans 15 amino acids. The V and J ends lost 4 bases and 2 bases respectively, with 14 bases between them. The V gene's germline CDR1 is GTSNPN and CDR2 SVGIG (reference sequence). CDR3 nucleotide sequence: TGTGCCTGGAAGCTCGGGGGTTCGACTAATGAAAAACTGTTTTTT. It specifies CAWKLGGSTNEKLFF.

The V and J genes are TRBV4-3 and TRBJ1-2; TRBD1 might be the D (5 bases). This CDR3 region has 16 residues. Germline lookup yields CDR1 LGHNA and CDR2 YSLEER. V was pared by 4 bases and J by 0 bases, with 15 bases between. The CDR3 sequence is CASSLGGNRANYGYTF. DNA of the CDR3: TGCGCCAGCAGCCTCGGGGGGAACCGAGCTAACTATGGCTACACCTTC.

The chain carries TRBV4-3 and TRBJ2-7; TRBD2 matches at 14 bases. The CDR3 runs 17 residues. V was clipped by 3 bases and J by 3 bases; unmatched bases: 7. Per the germline V gene, CDR1 is LGHNA and CDR2 is YSLEER. CDR3 nucleotides: TGCGCCAGCAGCCAGGGGACTAGCGGGAGCTCTCGCTACGAGCAGTACTTC. As protein: CASSQGTSGSSRYEQYF.

The chain carries TRBV5-1 and TRBJ2-7; 7 bases are a match to TRBD1. This CDR3 comprises 14 residues. V lost 4 bases and J lost 3; bases outside the gene matches: 7. Germline V lookup: CDR1 SGHRS, CDR2 YFSETQ. This chain's CDR3 is CASSPPGQNYEQYF. The CDR3 DNA reads TGCGCCAGCAGCCCGCCGGGACAGAACTACGAGCAGTACTTC.

The chain couples TRBV5-4 to TRBJ2-1; 7 positions match TRBD2. The CDR3 is made up of 13 amino acids. Per germline, CDR1 SGHNT and CDR2 YYREEE (reference sequence). Trimming took 0 bases from V and 10 from J; bases not matched to a gene: 4. CDR3 sequence: CASSLGEGGEQFF. Here the CDR3 DNA reads TGTGCCAGCAGCTTGGGGGAGGGCGGCGAGCAGTTCTTC. Filled out from reference TRBV5-4 and TRBJ2-1, the complete variable domain reads ETGVTQSPTHLIKTRGQQVTLRCSSQSGHNTVSWYQQALGQGPQFIFQYYREEENGRGNFPPRFSGLQFPNYSSELNVNALELDDSALYLCASSLGEGGEQFFGPGTRLTVL.

The chain employs TRBV28 and TRBJ1-1; D unresolved. V was pared by 3 bases and J by 6 bases, with 14 bases between. The CDR3 totals 14 residues. CDR1 and CDR2 (germline): MDHEN, SYDVKM. The CDR3 sequence: CASSFSESRPEAFF. The CDR3 nucleotides read TGTGCCAGCAGTTTTTCGGAGTCGCGGCCTGAAGCTTTCTTT. The full variable domain, rest sourced from reference TRBV28 and TRBJ1-1, is DVKVTQSSRYLVKRTGEKVFLECVQDMDHENMFWYRQDPGLGLRLIYFSYDVKMKEKGDIPEGYSVSREKKERFSLILESASTNQTSMYLCASSFSESRPEAFFGQGTRLTVV.

This clone was counted only a few times. The sample contains more than one DNA sequence encoding this CDR3. This chain links TRBV27 with TRBJ1-3; possibly TRBD1 for D (5 bases). The CDR3 runs 15 residues. V gave up 6 bases and J gave up 4 bases, with 16 bases separating them. Per germline, CDR1 MNHEY and CDR2 SMNVEV (reference sequence). The CDR3 is CASSLDSTRGNTIYF. CDR3 bases: TGTGCCAGCAGCTTAGACAGCACTCGGGGAAACACCATATATTTT.